There are a few counts of the clone carrying this TCR beta chain. Its specificity is unknown. Sequence data for DNA of cultured CD4+ T cells were generated by the Oncomine TCR Beta short-read assay. TCRdb processed the PCR reads anew with MiXCR; each CDR3 protein has one entry. The sample shows roughly 25,000 distinct CDR3 sequences, approximately 50% of them seen only once. The data derive from a study of vaccination and CD4 T cells after COVID-19. Treatment indicated: roughly ten-day PBMC culture with coronavirus spike peptide pools or control peptides (ViraFEST assay). Germline loops: CDR1 MNHEY, CDR2 SVGEGT. This CDR3 comprises 14 residues. J was trimmed by 7 bases and V by 6 bases; bases with no gene match: 11.

The rearrangement uses TRBV6-2 or TRBV6-3 and TRBJ1-2; 7 nucleotides align to TRBD1. Source material: CD4+ T cells from blood, cultured in vitro. The sequence was collected from a human donor who had recovered from COVID-19. In DNA form, the CDR3 reads TGTGCCAGCAGGAATACAGGGGAGGCCGGTGGCTACACCTTC. Amino acids: CASRNTGEAGGYTF.